Each of the 25 T cell receptor beta chains below was sequenced from the same sample in a study of tumor and adjacent non-tumor tissue in lung cancer listed by TCRdb under 2018. Libraries came from multiplex PCR. Sequenced on an Illumina HiSeq 2500. Following protocols modified from ARM-PCR, the researchers constructed TCRbeta libraries through three rounds of nested PCR with primers (Table S4). Clones were called with MiXCR by TCRdb after fastp trimmed the public reads at Q25, and only in-frame beta chains were retained. Entries are consolidated by CDR3 protein sequence, retaining the most common genes and DNA. Counted in this sample were tens of thousands of distinct CDR3 sequences; 67% of them appeared once. The ten largest clones represent about a sixth of the sample. Bulk unsorted tissue served as the source for RNA extraction, and RNA quality was assessed using a NanoDrop ND-1000 and an Agilent 2100.

Sample: lung tumor tissue. These receptors all stem from a man in his 60s with non-small cell lung cancer.

The chain couples TRBV7-9 to TRBJ2-1, with a possible D match to TRBD2 (5 bases). Trimming pared 5 bases from V and 9 bases from J, leaving 20 bases between. The CDR3 totals 15 residues. Germline V gives CDR1 SEHNR, CDR2 FQNEAQ (reference sequence). CDR3 sequence reads: CASSQVAWTRSEQFF. CDR3 coding DNA: TGTGCCAGCAGCCAAGTAGCGTGGACCAGGAGTGAGCAGTTCTTC.

This clonotype occurred many times. This chain joins TRBV5-1 and TRBJ2-1; the D call may be TRBD1 or TRBD2 (5 bases each). Germline V lookup: CDR1 SGHRS, CDR2 YFSETQ. V lost 2 bases to trimming and J lost 8 bases, with 11 bases between them. This CDR3 has 13 amino acids. The CDR3 DNA reads TGCGCCAGCAGCTTTGAGGGGCTAGATGAGCAGTTCTTC. Protein product: CASSFEGLDEQFF.

With regard to this clonotype: The junction differs from germline at one of its ends, possibly a read error. This chain joins TRBV11-1 and TRBJ1-2, with D unclear. The germline V gene has CDR1 SGHAT and CDR2 FQDESV (reference sequence). This CDR3 region has 13 residues. The CDR3 DNA follows: TGTGCCAGCAGCTTTTCGGGCGACTATGGCTACACATTC. Residues: CASSFSGDYGYTF. Filled out from reference TRBV11-1 and TRBJ1-2, the complete variable domain reads EAEVAQSPRYKITEKSQAVAFWCDPISGHATLYWYRQILGQGPELLVQFQDESVVDDSQLPKDRFSAERLKGVDSTLKIQPAELGDSAMYLCASSFSGDYGYTFGSGTRLTVV.

Concerning this clonotype itself: The missing conserved phenylalanine or tryptophan at the end of this CDR3 makes a read error likely. The CDR3 DNA reads TGTGTCAGCCTGGGGACAGCTAGGACTGAAGCTTTCCTT. This encodes CVSLGTARTEAFL. This sequence joins TRBV6-2 or TRBV6-3 and TRBJ1-1, with 7 nucleotides matching TRBD1. CDR3 length equals 13 residues. The germline V gene encodes CDR1 MNHEY and CDR2 SVGEGT.

This clonotype was counted ten times or more. The V gene is TRBV20-1, the J gene TRBJ1-2; 7 bases line up with TRBD1. Germline CDR1 reads DFQATT; CDR2 reads SNEGSKA (reference sequence). V lost 2 bases to trimming and J lost 1 base; unmatched junction nucleotides: 4. The CDR3 consists of 14 residues. The DNA for the CDR3 is TGCAGTGCTAGAACCAACAGGGGTAACTATGGCTACACCTTC. Translating it yields CSARTNRGNYGYTF.

By frequency in the sample, this clonotype is medium-sized. The chain uses TRBV6-2 or TRBV6-3 and TRBJ1-6; the D gene is possibly TRBD1 (6 bases). Germline assignment: CDR1 MNHEY and CDR2 SVGEGT. The CDR3 extends over 14 amino acids. Trimming removed 4 bases at V and 5 bases at J, with 9 bases between. Written as DNA, the CDR3 is TGTGCCAGCAGTTTCGGACAGCATAATTCACCCCTCCACTTT. Translating gives CASSFGQHNSPLHF.

The sample holds a few counts of this clonotype. This chain uses TRBV12-3 or TRBV12-4 with TRBJ2-3; D is unresolved. Trimming shortened V by 6 bases and J by 2 bases, and 9 bases separated the two germline ends. The CDR3 loop spans 13 amino acids. CDR3 loop: CASSMATTDTQYF. The CDR3 nucleotides read TGTGCCAGCAGCATGGCGACCACAGATACGCAGTATTTT.

This clonotype was observed many times. The V gene is TRBV5-1, the J gene TRBJ2-3, with 7 bases fitting TRBD1. This CDR3 has 16 residues. Germline CDR1 reads SGHRS; CDR2 reads YFSETQ. V trimming: 0 bases; J trimming: 1 base; junction bases outside the gene matches: 5. For the CDR3, the DNA is TGCGCCAGCAGCTTGGCCGGACAGGCCGGCACAGATACGCAGTATTTT. It yields the protein CASSLAGQAGTDTQYF.

Turning to this clonotype: The final CDR3 position lacks the conserved phenylalanine or tryptophan, pointing to a likely read error. The DNA is left out, because the CDR3 cannot be placed on it with certainty; the CDR3 is given as TCRdb lists it. The CDR3 region is CASSLMMDTYSNQSQQS. The J gene is TRBJ1-5, the V gene TRBV12-3 or TRBV12-4; no DNA check was done on the table's D call, TRBD1. Termini included, the CDR3 measures 17 amino acids.

Note on this clonotype: Given the absence of the conserved phenylalanine or tryptophan at the CDR3 end, a read error is likely. The V call is TRBV12-3 or TRBV12-4, the J call TRBJ2-2; D tentatively reads TRBD1 or TRBD2 (5 bases each). CDR3 length equals 13 residues. CDR3 DNA: TGTGCAAGCAGCTCCGGGGCCGGCAGGGAGCTGTTTTAT. Its protein product is CASSSGAGRELFY.

V gene TRBV4-3 combines with J gene TRBJ1-5; a possible D gene is TRBD1 (5 bases). Germline loops: CDR1 LGHNA, CDR2 YSLEER. V was trimmed by 1 base and J by 7 bases, leaving 8 bases between them. There are 13 residues in the CDR3. In DNA, the CDR3 is TGCGCCAGCAGCCAAGGTTGGGACCAGCCCCAGCATTTT. This translates into CASSQGWDQPQHF.

The table lists this clonotype with many counts. The CDR3 DNA is TGTGCCAGCAGCTTGGATTCGGCAGGTGAAGCTTTCTTT. Its translation is CASSLDSAGEAFF. The V and J genes are TRBV5-4 and TRBJ1-1; D is unclear. V shed 0 bases and J shed 7 bases, with 10 bases lying between them. This CDR3 region has 13 residues. Per germline, CDR1 SGHNT and CDR2 YYREEE (reference sequence).

To note about this clonotype: At one end, the junction sequence differs from germline, possibly due to a read error. This chain uses TRBV4-1 with TRBJ2-3; 11 bases map to TRBD1. The germline V gene has CDR1 MGHRA and CDR2 YSYEKL. The CDR3 length is 17 residues. The CDR3 here is CANSQPLGQGDPDTQYF. CDR3 coding DNA: TGCGCCAACAGCCAACCTTTGGGACAGGGGGACCCAGATACGCAGTACTTT.

The sample holds many counts of this clonotype. J is TRBJ1-1 and V is TRBV14; possibly TRBD1 for D (6 bases). The CDR3 is made up of 14 amino acids. Germline loops: CDR1 SGHDN, CDR2 FVKESK. Trimming shortened V by 0 bases and J by 6 bases, and 11 bases separated the two germline ends. CDR3 DNA: TGTGCCAGCAGCCAAGATCTGGGGGCTGCTGAAGCTTTCTTT. As protein: CASSQDLGAAEAFF. Based on the CDR3 plus reference TRBV14 and TRBJ1-1, the full variable domain is EAGVTQFPSHSVIEKGQTVTLRCDPISGHDNLYWYRRVMGKEIKFLLHFVKESKQDESGMPNNRFLAERTGGTYSTLKVQPAELEDSGVYFCASSQDLGAAEAFFGQGTRLTVV.

The chain recombines TRBV2 with TRBJ2-5; D gene unclear. V was clipped by 2 bases and J by 1 base, with 8 bases between them. The CDR3 totals 14 residues. The V gene's germline CDR1 is SNHLY and CDR2 FYNNEI. The CDR3 coding sequence is TGTGCCAGCAGTGAATCGTCAATCCAAGAGACCCAGTACTTC. It yields the protein CASSESSIQETQYF.

The table lists this clonotype with a few counts. V is TRBV30 and J is TRBJ1-3; TRBD1 might be the D (5 bases). V was clipped by 0 bases and J by 4 bases, with 10 bases between them. In germline, CDR1 is GTSNPN, CDR2 SVGIG (reference sequence). The CDR3 has 14 amino acids. The CDR3 region has the DNA TGTGCCTGGAGTGTACCAGGGCGGGGAAACACCATATATTTT. Translated, it gives CAWSVPGRGNTIYF.

The V call is TRBV4-1, the J call TRBJ1-2; possible D gene TRBD1, 5 bases. V dropped 1 base and J dropped 7 bases, with 13 bases sitting between them. Looked up from germline, CDR1 is MGHRA and CDR2 is YSYEKL. The CDR3 is made up of 14 amino acids. The CDR3 protein is CASSQVNRICGYTF. The CDR3 nucleotides read TGCGCCAGCAGCCAAGTTAACAGGATCTGTGGCTACACCTTC.

The table lists this clonotype with a count of one. One junction end does not reproduce the germline sequence, and a read error may be involved. The rearrangement joins TRBV4-1 to TRBJ1-5, with unresolved D. Germline V gene sequence: CDR1 MGHRA, CDR2 YSYEKL. The CDR3 extends over 16 amino acids. CDR3 DNA: TGCGCCAGCGGCCAAGATCTTGTGGGGAACAATCAGCCCCAGCATTTT. It is translated as CASGQDLVGNNQPQHF.

Concerning this clonotype itself: This may be a read error, as it is one base from a much larger clone. This chain uses TRBV7-8 with TRBJ2-1; 10 bases fit TRBD2. This CDR3 has 19 amino acids. The V gene's germline CDR1 is SGHVS and CDR2 FQNEAQ. CDR3 DNA sequence: TGTGCCATCAGCTTTTCCCACCCATGGGCTAGCGGGGGCAACAATGAGCAGTTCTTC. Translating it yields CAISFSHPWASGGNNEQFF.

With regard to this clonotype: A much more abundant neighbour one base away suggests this may be a read error. The chain has TRBV6-2 or TRBV6-3 and TRBJ2-7; possible D gene TRBD2, 6 bases. The germline V gene encodes CDR1 MNHEY and CDR2 SVGEGT. The CDR3 spans 16 residues. DNA of the CDR3: TGTGCCAGTTCGAATGCCGGGACTCCGAGCTCCTACGAGCGGTACTTC. Translating it yields CASSNAGTPSSYERYF.

The chain is built from TRBV11-2 and TRBJ2-7; D ambiguous. The CDR3 extends over 14 amino acids. Germline lookup yields CDR1 SGHAT and CDR2 FQNNGV. V lost 7 bases and J lost 2, with 15 bases in between. The CDR3: CASNAGTRTYEQYF. CDR3 sequence (DNA): TGTGCCAGCAACGCTGGTACTCGCACCTACGAGCAGTACTTC.

With respect to this clonotype: This sequence may be a read error, since a much larger clone differs from it by one base. The chain uses TRBV28 and TRBJ2-7; 8 bases align to TRBD1. The CDR3 contains 11 residues. The germline V gene has CDR1 MDHEN and CDR2 SYDVKM. The CDR3 nucleotides read TGTGCCAATAGGACAGGGCCGAACTTGGGGTTC. It is translated as CANRTGPNLGF.

Comments on this clonotype: Relative to the germline gene, one junction end is altered; a read error may explain this. The CDR3, as DNA: TGTGTCAGCAGTTACTTACAGGTGTCCAATGAGCAGTACTTT. It codes for CVSSYLQVSNEQYF. The rearrangement uses TRBV6-2 or TRBV6-3 and TRBJ2-1; D might be TRBD1 (5 bases). This CDR3 spans 14 amino acids. The germline CDR1 and CDR2 sequences are MNHEY and SVGEGT.

About this clonotype itself: As the CDR3 is not closed by the conserved phenylalanine or tryptophan, this likely results from a read error. It is unclear where the CDR3 begins or ends on the DNA, so no DNA is shown, and the CDR3 is as TCRdb lists it. The J gene is TRBJ2-7, the V gene TRBV4-1; the table's D call of TRBD1 was not tested on the DNA. From its first to its last residue, the CDR3 has 16 amino acids. The germline CDR1 and CDR2 sequences are MGHRA and YSYEKL. The CDR3 is CASSHATGQGSYEQNS.

This clonotype has ten or more counts. J is TRBJ2-1 and V is TRBV6-1; 7 bases are a match to TRBD2. This CDR3 spans 16 amino acids. In germline, CDR1 is MNHNS, CDR2 SASEGT. The trim removed 6 bases at V and 0 bases at J, leaving 8 bases unmatched. CDR3 nucleotide sequence: TGTGCCAGCAGCCTCTCTAGCGGCTTCTCCTACAATGAGCAGTTCTTC. Translated, it gives CASSLSSGFSYNEQFF.